One and the same sample provided the 10 T cell receptor beta chains below, sequenced in a study of T cells in women clearing cervical HPV infection. Libraries were prepared by immunoSEQ multiplex PCR; TCRdb keeps only in-frame clonotypes and omits some of them. In total, the table holds tens of thousands of clones. Sequencing used blood buffy coat. The receptors originated from a woman between 18 and 75 years old with a cervical HPV16 infection that either progressed to CIN3+ or cleared (not recorded which).

CDR3: CASSRQGASYEQYF. The CDR3 bases that were read are TGTGCCAGCAGTCGACAGGGGGCCAGCTACGAG. This chain uses TRBV7-2 with TRBJ2-7; TRBD1 matches at 10 bases. The sequence runs out 3 residues before the end of the CDR3; the remainder is reconstructed from the germline J gene. V was clipped by 6 bases and J by 3 bases; unmatched bases: 5. The germline V gene has CDR1 SGHTA and CDR2 FQGNSA. The CDR3 contains 14 residues.

To note about this clone: With the read ending 3 residues before the CDR3 end, the germline J gene is used to fill in that end. The V call is TRBV19, the J call TRBJ1-2; perhaps TRBD1 as D (6 bases). Germline V gene lookup returns CDR1 LNHDA and CDR2 SQIVND (reference sequence). V was trimmed by 0 bases and J by 3 bases, leaving 14 bases between them. The CDR3 is 16 amino acids. The sequenced part of the CDR3 DNA is TGTGCCAGTAGTATAGATGGAAGGGGGGGAGACTATGGC. Translated, it gives CASSIDGRGGDYG. In full, the CDR3 reads CASSIDGRGGDYGYTF.

As regards this clone: The read ends 3 residues before the CDR3 terminus; that terminus is restored from the germline J gene. This rearrangement joins TRBV7-7 to TRBJ2-5; TRBD1 matches 8 bases. The CDR3 has 16 amino acids. With 4 bases clipped from V and 5 bases from J, the junction kept 12 bases outside the gene matches. The germline gives CDR1 SSHAT, CDR2 FNYEAQ (reference sequence). The CDR3 here is CASSSEGQVYGETQYF. The covered CDR3 bases are TGTGCCAGCAGCTCGGAGGGACAGGTTTACGGGGAGACC.

About this clone itself: The DNA ends 3 residues before the CDR3 does, and the rest of the CDR3 is filled in from the germline J gene. This sequence joins TRBV19 and TRBJ2-5, with 10 bases identical to TRBD2. The CDR3 spans 15 residues. Looked up from germline, CDR1 is LNHDA and CDR2 is SQIVND (reference sequence). The ends lost 4 bases at V and 5 bases at J; junction bases unmatched: 7. The CDR3 loop is CASSRIAGGAETQYF. The CDR3 DNA, read in part, is TGTGCCAGTAGTAGGATAGCGGGAGGCGCGGAGACC. The full variable domain, rest sourced from reference TRBV19 and TRBJ2-5, is DGGITQSPKYLFRKEGQNVTLSCEQNLNHDAMYWYRQDPGQGLRLIYYSQIVNDFQKGDIAEGYSVSREKKESFPLTVTSAQKNPTAFYLCASSRIAGGAETQYFGPGTRLLVL.

With respect to this clone: From the germline J gene comes the end of the CDR3, since the read stops 3 residues before it. This chain joins TRBV5-1 and TRBJ2-5, with 10 bases fitting TRBD1. The junction had 2 bases not matched to a gene; V was cut back by 2 bases and J by 4 bases. The CDR3 covers 14 residues. Germline-derived CDR1 and CDR2 are SGHRS and YFSETQ. The CDR3 is CASSFRDRGETQYF. The CDR3 bases that were read are TGCGCCAGCAGCTTCCGGGACAGGGGAGAGACC.

Comments on this clone: The read comes to an end 3 residues before the CDR3 does, leaving the germline J gene to fill in the end. This sample includes further DNA sequences coding for the same CDR3. The gene calls are TRBV2 and TRBJ1-3; TRBD1 agrees at 8 bases. With 5 bases clipped from V and 8 bases from J, the junction kept 5 bases outside the gene matches. The CDR3 is made up of 13 amino acids. The germline CDR1 and CDR2 sequences are SNHLY and FYNNEI. The covered CDR3 bases are TGTGCCAGCAGTCGGGACAGGCCGGACACC. Its protein is CASSRDRPDT. The entire CDR3 protein is CASSRDRPDTIYF.

As for this clone: The sequence runs out 3 residues before the end of the CDR3; the remainder is reconstructed from the germline J gene. The rearrangement links TRBV7-2 to TRBJ1-4, with 8 bases matching TRBD1. Germline CDR1 SGHTA, CDR2 FQGNSA. This CDR3 spans 15 amino acids. Trimming removed 4 bases from V and 7 bases from J; junction bases left unmatched: 8. The CDR3 sequence is CASSSGQGTAEKLFF. The CDR3 DNA, read in part, is TGTGCCAGCAGCTCCGGACAGGGTACTGCTGAAAAA.

Regarding this clone: The CDR3 end is not reached by the read, which stops 3 residues before it; the germline J gene fills it in. V usage is TRBV30 and J usage is TRBJ1-6; D is ambiguous. V gave up 5 bases and J gave up 0 bases, with 11 bases separating them. From germline, CDR1 is GTSNPN and CDR2 SVGIG (reference sequence). The CDR3 consists of 15 residues. Partial CDR3 DNA: TGTGCCTGGGGAACAGTGAGCTCCTATAATTCACCC. Residues: CAWGTVSSYNSP. The whole CDR3 region reads CAWGTVSSYNSPLHF.

Of note for this clone: Coverage ceases 3 residues before the CDR3 finishes, and the germline J gene fills in the end. The V and J genes are TRBV30 and TRBJ2-1; TRBD2 matches 8 bases. Germline CDR1 is GTSNPN and CDR2 is SVGIG (reference sequence). This CDR3 contains 15 residues. With 0 bases clipped from V and 8 bases from J, the junction kept 9 bases outside the gene matches. Partial CDR3 DNA: TGTGCCTGGAGTGTAGCGGGAGCGACTGCGGATGAG. Protein: CAWSVAGATADE. The whole CDR3 protein reads CAWSVAGATADEQFF.

Comments on this clone: The read terminates 3 residues before the CDR3 end, so the remaining end is supplied by the germline J gene. V and J are TRBV6-2 or TRBV6-3 and TRBJ2-7, with TRBD2 matching over 7 bases. In germline, CDR1 is MNHEY, CDR2 SVGEGT. This CDR3 has 13 residues. Trimming took 7 bases from V and 2 from J; bases not matched to a gene: 5. This CDR3 reads CASTMGLTYEQYF. Partial CDR3 DNA: TGTGCCAGCACCATGGGACTAACCTACGAG.